The entry that follows covers one T cell receptor (beta chain) sequence. Its antigen is undetermined. These data are taken from a study of CD4 T cell repertoires in COVID-19. Study details: CFSE-low cells expanded less than 13 days with IL-2, then restimulated with other coronavirus spikes.

No culture step preceded sequencing of the ex vivo isolated memory T cells. Findings of the study overall: In SARS-CoV and/or HKU1 spike cultures, between 7 and 25% of SARS-CoV-2 clonotypes reappeared. Two or all three memory subsets shared several highly expanded SARS-CoV-2-reactive clonotypes.

This CDR3 has 14 amino acids. Losses at the gene ends were 1 base for V and 8 bases for J; bases not matched to a gene: 5. From germline, CDR1 is MNHNS and CDR2 SASEGT. Here immunoSEQ multiplex PCR was the method, and the copy in TCRdb shows in-frame clones only, minus some. The sample carries roughly 23,000 clones, around 86% recorded once. The rearrangement links TRBV6-1 to TRBJ1-2; 9 positions agree with TRBD1. The origin of this receptor is a human donor who had COVID-19. The source was central memory CD4+ T cells from blood, collected before the COVID-19 pandemic. CDR3 sequence (DNA): TGTGCCAGCAGTGAAGGGTACAGGGGGCAGGGCTACACCTTC. Residues: CASSEGYRGQGYTF.